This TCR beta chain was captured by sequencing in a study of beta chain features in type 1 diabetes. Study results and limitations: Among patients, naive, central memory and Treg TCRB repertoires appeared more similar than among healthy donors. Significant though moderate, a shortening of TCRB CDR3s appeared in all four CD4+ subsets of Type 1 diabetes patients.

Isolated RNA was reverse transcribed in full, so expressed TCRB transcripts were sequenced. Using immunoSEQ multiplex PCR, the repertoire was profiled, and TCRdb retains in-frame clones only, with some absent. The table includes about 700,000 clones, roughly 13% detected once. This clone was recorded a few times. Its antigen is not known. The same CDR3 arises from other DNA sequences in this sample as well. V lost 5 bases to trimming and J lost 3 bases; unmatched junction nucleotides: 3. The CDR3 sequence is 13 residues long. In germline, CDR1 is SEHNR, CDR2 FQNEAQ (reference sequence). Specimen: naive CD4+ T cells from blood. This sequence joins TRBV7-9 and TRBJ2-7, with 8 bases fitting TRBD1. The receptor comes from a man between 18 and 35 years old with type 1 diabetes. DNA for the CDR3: TGTGCCAGCAGCCTGGGACAGGTCTACGAGCAGTACTTC. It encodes CASSLGQVYEQYF.